The text below deals with one T cell receptor (beta chain). Measured with immunoSEQ multiplex PCR; TCRdb has only the in-frame clones, and not every one. The sample records roughly 70,000 clones, about 87% being singletons. The sample belongs to a study of control samples from healthy donors and cancer patients. CDR3 size: 16 residues. V shed 4 bases and J 5 bases; nucleotides not matched to a gene: 13. Germline loops: CDR1 MNHNS, CDR2 SASEGT. The material sequenced was blood. The source of this sequence is a man aged 45-65 years in good health. This sequence joins TRBV6-1 and TRBJ1-2; 7 positions match TRBD1. The CDR3 DNA sequence: TGTGCCAGCAGTGCCGTGGCAGGGACAGCCAATTATGGCTACACCTTC. This translates into CASSAVAGTANYGYTF.